The clone carrying this TCR beta chain was counted at least ten times. Its antigen is not identified. These data originate in a study of neurological immune-mediated disorders. Using its own MiXCR run on the 5' RACE reads, TCRdb lists one record per CDR3 protein. The sample has about 58,000 distinct CDR3 sequences; 3% to 4.5% are singletons. Study findings and constraints: As far as clinical or MRI features were concerned, none was associated with the multiple sclerosis repertoire cluster. The repertoires of 18 of 34 multiple sclerosis patients were placed by phylogenetic grouping in a single related-CDR3 cluster, which may be a signature.

The ends were cut back, 6 bases at V and 4 bases at J, with 10 bases in the middle. The germline V gene encodes CDR1 KGHSH and CDR2 LQKENI. The CDR3 runs to 13 residues. This TCR was sampled from a man aged 25 to 45 with multiple sclerosis. Sequencing used PBMCs. The chain joins TRBV18 to TRBJ2-1, with D unresolved. CDR3 bases: TGTGCCAGCTCCCAAGACATATACAATGAGCAGTTCTTC. Protein product: CASSQDIYNEQFF.